The rows below give T cell receptor beta chains drawn from one sample of a study of cytomegalovirus exposure and HLA in healthy donors. Repertoires were generated with immunoSEQ multiplex PCR, while TCRdb's copy carries only in-frame clones and drops some. The data hold about 130,000 clones, with 77% observed a single time. Source material: PBMCs. Source of these receptors: a woman in her thirties or forties in good health and CMV-seropositive. The conserved cysteine and the conserved F or W are not part of the CDR3 here.

>11|TRBJ1-1|TRBV18
ASSPRGNTEAF
>10|TRBJ1-2|TRBV28
AASGAVNGYT
>14|TRBJ2-7|TRBV6-1
ASSEPGLAGSYEQY
>13|TRBJ1-3|TRBV18
ASSPIDSSGNTIY
>10|TRBJ2-1|TRBV5-6
ASSLANNEQF
>11|TRBJ1-5|TRBV2
ASSKTGGQPQH
>16|TRBJ2-1|TRBV7-6
ASSLAPGQSGRLNEQF
>12|TRBJ2-7|TRBV27
ASSLYGSGYEQY
>9|TRBJ1-2|TRBV28
ASSLNYGYT
>14|TRBJ2-2|TRBV28
ASSSTMGGYTGELF
>13|TRBJ2-1|TRBV5-5
ASSSGTNYYNEQF
>12|TRBJ1-5|TRBV30
AWSVDRALGPQH
>14|TRBJ1-1|TRBV5-6
ASSPGTGVMNTEAF
>12|TRBJ1-1|TRBV28
ASRLGTLNTEAF
>12|TRBJ1-2|TRBV5-4
ASSLVTGGYGYT
>12|TRBJ2-7|TRBV27
ASSLALNNYEQY
>13|TRBJ2-1|TRBV5-4
ASLQIREGGNEQF
>14|TRBJ2-7|TRBV7-9
ASSASGLAGSYEQY
>14|TRBJ2-1|TRBV5-4
ASSRLAGATYNEQF
>14|TRBJ2-3|TRBV6-5
ASSYSPAASTDTQY
>12|TRBJ1-1|TRBV7-8
ASSLHIDSPEAF
>13|TRBJ2-1|TRBV30
AWSVLGGRYNEQF
>13|TRBJ2-1|TRBV28
ASSPILVSYNEQF
>13|TRBJ2-1|TRBV5-6
ASSGVLADYDEQF
>12|TRBJ2-7|TRBV19
ARGPTGGSYEQY
>15|TRBJ2-2|TRBV7-3
ASSFRGVAGVAGELF
>13|TRBJ1-5|TRBV18
ASSQGIDANQPQH
>10|TRBJ2-5|TRBV29-1
SVRESGETQY
>14|TRBJ2-1|TRBV4-2
ASSQFQRARDNEQF
>14|TRBJ2-7|TRBV30
AWSVTQTSGSYEQY
>13|TRBJ2-1|TRBV28
ASSATGARGNEQF
>11|TRBJ2-7|TRBV7-3
ASSPTAAYEQY
>14|TRBJ2-7|TRBV30
AWKRAGGSSSYEQY
>9|TRBJ2-4|TRBV6-6
ASSERNIQY
>12|TRBJ2-1|TRBV9
ASSVETGVGEQF
>11|TRBJ1-5|TRBV5-1
ASSPTGDQPQH
>13|TRBJ1-1|TRBV6-6
ASSYSLAMNTEAF
>10|TRBJ1-5|TRBV6-6
ASSSHEGPQH
>8|TRBJ1-5|TRBV29-1
SVGPEPQH
>12|TRBJ1-1|TRBV18
ASSPPGGLDEAF
>14|TRBJ2-7|TRBV4-1
ASSQDSGGGFYEQY
>13|TRBJ2-7|TRBV6-1
ASSEEGGLLDEQY
>10|TRBJ2-5|TRBV10-2
ASSVTRETQY
>11|TRBJ1-5|TRBV28
ASSPGNNQPQH
>12|TRBJ2-7|TRBV27
ASSSQENLYEQY
>10|TRBJ2-5|TRBV2
AGGTLEETQY
>16|TRBJ2-5|TRBV21-1
ASWGTSGKRGTRETQY
>11|TRBJ2-2|TRBV2
ASSRLVTGELF
>13|TRBJ2-7|TRBV7-8
ASSLAQGAPGEQY
>12|TRBJ1-5|TRBV6-5
AISEAQGYQPQH
>13|TRBJ1-1|TRBV11-2
ASSLEGGYGTEAF
>12|TRBJ1-4|TRBV7-9
ASSLASGDEKLF
>15|TRBJ2-4|TRBV15
ATSRDLLAGGPGHQY
>13|TRBJ2-7|TRBV28
ASTPGQGYRNEQY